The clone carrying this TCR beta chain was recorded only once. The data are from a study of blood T cell repertoires in COVID-19. Study summary: From T cells, B-cell-depleted T cells, or PBMCs came the material, which was cDNA or gDNA.

The CDR3 loop spans 14 amino acids. Deletions cut 1 base from V and 8 bases from J, with 12 bases between. CDR1 and CDR2 (germline): LNHDA, SQIVND (reference sequence). Only in-frame clones appear in the TCRdb table, and some are missing; sequencing was by immunoSEQ multiplex PCR. The sample holds about 180,000 clones, 82% seen once. The TCR originated in a man in his 60s who had recovered from COVID-19. V is TRBV19 and J is TRBJ2-1; the D gene is possibly TRBD2 (5 bases). Sequenced sample: PBMCs or T cells enriched from blood (not recorded which). CDR3 coding DNA: TGTGCCAGTAGTATAGGGGCTAGCTCAGATGAGCAGTTCTTC. Translated: CASSIGASSDEQFF. Complete variable domain (other parts from reference TRBV19 and TRBJ2-1): DGGITQSPKYLFRKEGQNVTLSCEQNLNHDAMYWYRQDPGQGLRLIYYSQIVNDFQKGDIAEGYSVSREKKESFPLTVTSAQKNPTAFYLCASSIGASSDEQFFGPGTRLTVL.